This record looks at one T cell receptor (beta chain) sequence and its context. When the RNA was reverse transcribed, random hexamers were used with an input of roughly 0.45 to 1 ug. The immunoSEQ assay covered 54 Vbeta and 13 Jbeta segments for CDR3. MiXCR, applied by TCRdb to the immunoSEQ multiplex PCR reads, yields one record per CDR3 protein. The table lists around 180,000 distinct CDR3 sequences, around 95% of them singletons. This entry is derived from a study of CD8 T cells in Susac syndrome. TCR beta sequencing was performed on blood CD8+ and CD4+ T cells. In contrast to the negatively isolated CD8+ and CD4+ T cells, TEMRA cells were FACS-enriched. CDR1 and CDR2 from the germline V gene are GTSNPN and SVGIG (reference sequence). The CDR3 spans 17 residues. Unmatched junction bases numbered 17, after V lost 2 bases and J lost 7 bases.

Sequenced input: CD4+ T cells from PBMCs. The chain joins TRBV30 to TRBJ1-5; 7 nucleotides line up with TRBD1. The source of this sequence is a human donor with multiple sclerosis. The CDR3 region is CAWSSGRGMFTSQPQHF. DNA for the CDR3: TGTGCCTGGAGTTCGGGCAGGGGGATGTTTACCTCACAGCCCCAGCATTTT. The full variable domain, with the rest looked up from reference TRBV30 and TRBJ1-5, is SQTIHQWPATLVQPVGSPLSLECTVEGTSNPNLYWYRQAAGRGLQLLFYSVGIGQISSEVPQNLSASRPQDRQFILSSKKLLLSDSGFYLCAWSSGRGMFTSQPQHFGDGTRLSIL.